Listed here are 6 T cell receptor beta chains from one sample, sequenced in a study of T cell responses to AZD1222 COVID-19 vaccine. The assay was immunoSEQ multiplex PCR, and TCRdb's table has in-frame clones only and misses some. The data show over 75,000 clones, around 90% seen once. Sequencing used peripheral blood, obtained on day 0 of AZD1222 vaccination. The origin of the receptors is an adult in good health.

CDR3 DNA: TGTGCCAGCAGCTTAGACAGGGACTATGGCTACACCTTC. Its protein product is CASSLDRDYGYTF. The chain uses TRBV7-8 and TRBJ1-2, with D perhaps matching TRBD1 (6 bases). Germline V gene sequence: CDR1 SGHVS, CDR2 FQNEAQ. The V end was cut by 1 base, the J end by 3 bases, with 6 bases between. The CDR3 is made up of 13 amino acids.

This chain links TRBV3-1 (or the pseudogene TRBV3-2) with TRBJ1-4; 7 bases are a match to TRBD1. Per germline, CDR1 LGHDT and CDR2 YNNKEL (reference sequence). V shed 1 base and J 2 bases; nucleotides not matched to a gene: 10. CDR3 length: 18 residues. The CDR3 DNA reads TGTGCCAGCAGCCAAGGGCGGGACAGCAGTCATACTAATGAAAAACTGTTTTTT. This codes for CASSQGRDSSHTNEKLFF.

The V call is TRBV19, the J call TRBJ1-2; no definite D call. Trimming left V 2 bases short and J 5 bases short, with 12 bases between. The CDR3 spans 14 residues. CDR1 and CDR2 from the germline V gene are LNHDA and SQIVND (reference sequence). This chain's CDR3 is CASSINAPEYGYTF. CDR3 in DNA: TGTGCCAGTAGTATAAATGCCCCGGAGTATGGCTACACCTTC.

This chain links TRBV3-1 (or the pseudogene TRBV3-2) with TRBJ2-1; 9 nucleotides agree with TRBD2. Germline V gene data show CDR1 as LGHDT and CDR2 as YNNKEL (reference sequence). This CDR3 region has 15 residues. The junction had 8 bases not matched to a gene; V was cut back by 4 bases and J by 7 bases. CDR3: CASSPRAGGPNEQFF. The CDR3 DNA reads as TGTGCCAGCAGCCCTCGGGCGGGAGGGCCTAATGAGCAGTTCTTC.

This sequence joins TRBV10-2 and TRBJ2-7, with 8 bases that match TRBD1. The ends lost 6 bases at V and 7 bases at J; junction bases unmatched: 17. Germline lookup yields CDR1 WSHSY and CDR2 SAAADI. The length of the CDR3 is 16 residues. The CDR3 nucleotides read TGCGCCAGCAGCCAGGGGACAGGACCCCAAATTCGGGAGCAGTACTTC. Translation gives CASSQGTGPQIREQYF.

The genes are TRBV5-4 and TRBJ2-5; TRBD2 agrees at 9 bases. The CDR3 covers 14 residues. J lost 1 base, V lost 3 bases, and 1 base had no gene match. Germline V lookup: CDR1 SGHNT, CDR2 YYREEE (reference sequence). The CDR3 reads CASSSGLAQETQYF. The DNA for the CDR3 is TGTGCCAGCAGCTCGGGACTAGCCCAAGAGACCCAGTACTTC.